This T cell receptor (beta chain) was recovered during a study of T cell changes during pregnancy in multiple sclerosis. Libraries were prepared by immunoSEQ multiplex PCR; TCRdb keeps only in-frame clonotypes and omits some of them. The repertoire includes tens of thousands of clones, 75% to 95% of them detected once, and around 5.2% sits in the top ten. This clone was counted only a few times. The CDR3 runs 17 residues. V was shortened by 4 bases and J by 4 bases, with 17 bases between the two germline ends. CDR1 and CDR2 from the germline V gene are MNHNS and SASEGT. This sequence joins TRBV6-1 and TRBJ2-6; D possibly corresponds to TRBD1 (6 bases). This sequence originates from a female donor with multiple sclerosis, enrolled in a pregnancy study. Sequenced material: CD8+ T cells from peripheral blood mononuclear cells, taken before pregnancy. CDR3 sequence: CASSVPPTGTGANVLTF. The DNA for the CDR3 is TGTGCCAGCAGTGTACCACCGACAGGTACCGGGGCCAACGTCCTGACTTTC.